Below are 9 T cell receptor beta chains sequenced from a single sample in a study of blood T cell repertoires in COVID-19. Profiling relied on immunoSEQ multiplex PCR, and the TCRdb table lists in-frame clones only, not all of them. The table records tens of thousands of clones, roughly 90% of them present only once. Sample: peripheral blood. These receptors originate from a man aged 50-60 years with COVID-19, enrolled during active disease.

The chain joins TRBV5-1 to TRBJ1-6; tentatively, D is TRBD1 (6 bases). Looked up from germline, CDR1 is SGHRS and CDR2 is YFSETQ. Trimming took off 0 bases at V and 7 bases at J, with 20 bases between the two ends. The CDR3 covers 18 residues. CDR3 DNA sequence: TGCGCCAGCAGCTTGGGGTCCATTTTACAGGGAGGGAATTCACCCCTCCACTTT. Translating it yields CASSLGSILQGGNSPLHF.

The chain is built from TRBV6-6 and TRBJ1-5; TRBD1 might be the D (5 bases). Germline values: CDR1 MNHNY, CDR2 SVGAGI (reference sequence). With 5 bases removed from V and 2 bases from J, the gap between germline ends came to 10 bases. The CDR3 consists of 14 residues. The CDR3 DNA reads TGTGCCAGCAGTGGGGGGTCGGGCAATCAGCCCCAGCATTTT. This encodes CASSGGSGNQPQHF.

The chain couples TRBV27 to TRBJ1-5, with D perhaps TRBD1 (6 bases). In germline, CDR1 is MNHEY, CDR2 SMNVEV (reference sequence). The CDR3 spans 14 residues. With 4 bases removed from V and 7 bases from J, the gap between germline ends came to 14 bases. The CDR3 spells CASSSAGVGQPQHF. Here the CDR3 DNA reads TGTGCCAGCAGTTCCGCAGGGGTCGGGCAGCCCCAGCATTTT.

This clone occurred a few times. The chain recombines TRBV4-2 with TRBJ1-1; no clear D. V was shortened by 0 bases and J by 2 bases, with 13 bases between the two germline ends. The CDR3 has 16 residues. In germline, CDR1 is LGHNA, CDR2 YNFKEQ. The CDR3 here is CASSQDSSASNTEAFF. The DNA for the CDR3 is TGTGCCAGCAGCCAAGATAGTTCCGCGTCTAACACTGAAGCTTTCTTT.

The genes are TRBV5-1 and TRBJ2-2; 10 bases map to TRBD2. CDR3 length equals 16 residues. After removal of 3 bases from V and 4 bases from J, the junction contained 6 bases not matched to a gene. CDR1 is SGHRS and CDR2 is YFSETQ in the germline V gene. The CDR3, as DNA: TGCGCCAGCAGCTCGGTGACTAGCGGGTTCACCGGGGAGCTGTTTTTT. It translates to CASSSVTSGFTGELFF.

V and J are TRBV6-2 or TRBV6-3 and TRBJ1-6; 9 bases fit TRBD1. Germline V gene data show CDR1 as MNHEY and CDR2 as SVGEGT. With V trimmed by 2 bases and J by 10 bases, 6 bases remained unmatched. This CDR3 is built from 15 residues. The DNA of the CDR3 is TGTGCCAGCAGTTACCGGGACAGGGCCATCTCACCCCTCCACTTT. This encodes CASSYRDRAISPLHF.

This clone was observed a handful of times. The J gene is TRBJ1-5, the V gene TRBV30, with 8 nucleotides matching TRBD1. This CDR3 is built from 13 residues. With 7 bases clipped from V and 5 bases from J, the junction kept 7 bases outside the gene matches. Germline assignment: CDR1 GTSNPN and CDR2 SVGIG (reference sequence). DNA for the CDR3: TGTGCCTTTGGACAGGGTGGGTATCAGCCCCAGCATTTT. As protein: CAFGQGGYQPQHF.

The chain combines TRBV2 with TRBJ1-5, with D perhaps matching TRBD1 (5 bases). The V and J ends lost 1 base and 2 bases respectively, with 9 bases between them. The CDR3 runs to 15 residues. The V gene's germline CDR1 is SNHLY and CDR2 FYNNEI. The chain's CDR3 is CASSEGQSGNQPQHF. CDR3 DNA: TGTGCCAGCAGTGAAGGACAGAGTGGCAATCAGCCCCAGCATTTT.

The chain's CDR3 is CASSGLAGGYNEQFF. CDR3 DNA sequence: TGTGCCAGCAGTGGACTAGCGGGGGGTTACAATGAGCAGTTCTTC. V gene TRBV2 combines with J gene TRBJ2-1, with 13 bases fitting TRBD2. The V gene end was trimmed by 4 bases and the J gene end by 4 bases; junction bases not matched to a gene: 1. The germline V gene has CDR1 SNHLY and CDR2 FYNNEI. The CDR3 sequence is 15 residues long.